This T cell receptor (beta chain) was identified in a study of T cell responses to AZD1222 COVID-19 vaccine. The CDR3 runs to 11 residues. The V and J ends lost 8 bases and 8 bases respectively, with 12 bases between them. From germline, CDR1 is MGHDK and CDR2 SYGVNS. The assay was immunoSEQ multiplex PCR, and TCRdb's table has in-frame clones only and misses some. The table includes some 110,000 clones, more than 65% detected once. The sequencing here drew on peripheral blood, taken on day 0 of AZD1222 vaccination. This rearrangement joins TRBV25-1 to TRBJ1-1; D is unresolved. The clonotype was recovered from an adult in good health. In DNA, the CDR3 is TGTGCCAGCGTAAGAGCCTACGAAGCTTTCTTT. Its translation is CASVRAYEAFF.